The clone carrying this T cell receptor (beta chain) was detected once. Measured with immunoSEQ multiplex PCR; TCRdb has only the in-frame clones, and not every one. The table records 60,000 to 75,000 clones, approximately 86% of them present only once. The source of the sample is a study of OX40 agonist ivuxolimab in advanced cancers. Trimming took off 6 bases at V and 8 bases at J, with 19 bases between the two ends. Germline V gene sequence: CDR1 SQVTM, CDR2 ANQGSEA. The length of the CDR3 is 13 residues. The source was CD4+ or CD8+ T cells sorted from blood, collected in a trial of the OX40 agonist ivuxolimab. The J gene is TRBJ1-1, the V gene TRBV29-1, with D perhaps TRBD1 (6 bases). This clonotype was obtained from an adult with an advanced solid tumor such as melanoma, head and neck, liver or kidney cancer. CDR3 in amino acids: CSVAAQGSSEAFF. In DNA form, the CDR3 reads TGCAGCGTGGCCGCACAGGGTTCTTCGGAAGCTTTCTTT.